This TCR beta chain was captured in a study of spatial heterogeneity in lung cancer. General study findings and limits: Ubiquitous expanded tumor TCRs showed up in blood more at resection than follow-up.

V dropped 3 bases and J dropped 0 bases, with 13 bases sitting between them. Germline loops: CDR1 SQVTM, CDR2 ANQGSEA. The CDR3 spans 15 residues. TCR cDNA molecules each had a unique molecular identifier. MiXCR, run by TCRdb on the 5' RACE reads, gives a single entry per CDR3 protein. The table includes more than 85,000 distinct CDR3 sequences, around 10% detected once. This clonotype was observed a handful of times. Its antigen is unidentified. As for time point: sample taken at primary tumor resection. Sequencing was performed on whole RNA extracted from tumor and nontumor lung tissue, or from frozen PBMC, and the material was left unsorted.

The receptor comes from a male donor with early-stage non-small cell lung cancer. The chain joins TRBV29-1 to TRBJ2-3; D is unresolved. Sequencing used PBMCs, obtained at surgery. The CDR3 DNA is TGCAGCGTTGACCCTCCCGGGTCCAGCACAGATACGCAGTATTTT. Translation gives CSVDPPGSSTDTQYF.